A single sample gave rise to the 12 T cell receptor beta chains below, sequenced in a study of blood T cell repertoires in COVID-19. This table comes from immunoSEQ multiplex PCR, and its TCRdb copy is limited to in-frame clones, with some not included. Found here are about 170,000 clones, approximately 77% of them singletons; the top ten hold under 12%. The sequenced sample was peripheral blood. All receptors come from a woman of 80 years or more with active or convalescent COVID-19.

The V and J genes are TRBV5-1 and TRBJ2-7, with D unclear. CDR1 is SGHRS and CDR2 is YFSETQ in the germline V gene. V shed 0 bases and J shed 0 bases, with 10 bases lying between them. The CDR3 runs to 15 residues. The CDR3 reads CASSLATGSSYEQYF. The CDR3 DNA follows: TGCGCCAGCAGCTTGGCCACGGGTAGCTCCTACGAGCAGTACTTC. The whole variable domain, remainder taken from reference TRBV5-1 and TRBJ2-7, is KAGVTQTPRYLIKTRGQQVTLSCSPISGHRSVSWYQQTPGQGLQFLFEYFSETQRNKGNFPGRFSGRQFSNSRSEMNVSTLELGDSALYLCASSLATGSSYEQYFGPGTRLTVT.

The rearrangement uses TRBV2 and TRBJ2-7; 11 bases agree with TRBD2. The length of the CDR3 is 14 residues. V dropped 8 bases and J dropped 0; count of bases not matched to a gene: 3. The germline CDR1 and CDR2 sequences are SNHLY and FYNNEI. CDR3 sequence: CASLLAGGSYEQYF. The CDR3 nucleotides read TGTGCCAGCCTCCTAGCGGGAGGCTCCTACGAGCAGTACTTC.

This clone was seen more than once but under ten times. V gene TRBV13 combines with J gene TRBJ2-1; possibly TRBD1 for D (6 bases). Germline CDR1 and CDR2: PRHDT and FYEKMQ (reference sequence). The CDR3 spans 15 residues. Trimming stripped 5 bases from V and 3 bases from J, with 14 bases between. The CDR3 sequence: CASSPYRAFYNEQFF. Written as DNA, the CDR3 is TGTGCCAGCAGCCCGTACAGGGCTTTCTACAATGAGCAGTTCTTC.

The table lists this clone with a few counts. The chain combines TRBV3-1 (or the pseudogene TRBV3-2) with TRBJ1-1; no firm D call. Between the trimmed V and J ends, which lost 4 bases and 1 base, there was a span of 7 bases. CDR3 length: 13 residues. CDR1 is LGHDT and CDR2 is YNNKEL in the germline V gene (reference sequence). The CDR3 DNA sequence: TGTGCCAGCAGCCCTTACACGAACACTGAAGCTTTCTTT. Its translation: CASSPYTNTEAFF.

Remarks on this clone: One end of the junction is discordant with germline, which a read error may explain. The J gene is TRBJ2-3, the V gene TRBV3-1 (or the pseudogene TRBV3-2); D may be TRBD1 (5 bases). Germline loops: CDR1 LGHDT, CDR2 YNNKEL (reference sequence). This CDR3 spans 15 amino acids. The CDR3 protein is CASSQEWSKTATQYF. The CDR3, as DNA: TGTGCCAGCAGCCAAGAATGGAGCAAGACAGCTACGCAGTATTTT.

The J gene is TRBJ2-7, the V gene TRBV7-2, with 7 bases that match TRBD1. The CDR3 spans 15 residues. V lost 5 bases, J lost 4 bases, and 11 bases stayed unmatched. The germline V gene encodes CDR1 SGHTA and CDR2 FQGNSA. This CDR3 reads CASSLWLGTEYEQYF. DNA for the CDR3: TGTGCCAGCAGCCTTTGGTTGGGGACAGAGTACGAGCAGTACTTC.

This chain connects TRBV7-2 to TRBJ2-3, with 11 bases aligning to TRBD1. From germline, CDR1 is SGHTA and CDR2 FQGNSA. The CDR3 sequence is 15 residues long. Losses at the gene ends were 5 bases for V and 8 bases for J; bases not matched to a gene: 9. Here the CDR3 DNA reads TGTGCCAGCAGCCGGACAGGGGGCCCTCTTAGTACGCAGTATTTT. Its translation: CASSRTGGPLSTQYF.

The chain joins TRBV10-1 to TRBJ2-5, with 16 bases fitting TRBD2. Trimming removed 5 bases from V and 5 bases from J; junction bases left unmatched: 11. The length of the CDR3 is 18 residues. CDR1 and CDR2 from the germline V gene are WNHNN and SYGVQD (reference sequence). The CDR3 reads CASSPPGLAGGPGETQYF. The CDR3 coding sequence is TGCGCCAGCAGTCCCCCGGGACTAGCGGGAGGGCCGGGGGAGACCCAGTACTTC.

The gene calls are TRBV19 and TRBJ2-1; possible D gene TRBD1, 6 bases. The germline gives CDR1 LNHDA, CDR2 SQIVND (reference sequence). The CDR3 length is 15 residues. With 5 bases removed from V and 6 bases from J, the gap between germline ends came to 17 bases. CDR3 nucleotide sequence: TGTGCCAGTAGTCTTACAGGGTCCGAATCCAATGAGCAGTTCTTC. Protein product: CASSLTGSESNEQFF.

The gene calls are TRBV6-5 and TRBJ1-2; D not certain. CDR1 MNHEY and CDR2 SVGAGI come from the germline V gene. The CDR3 is 13 amino acids. Trimming took 5 bases from V and 5 from J, leaving 12 bases between them. As DNA, the CDR3 is TGTGCCAGCAGTCCCCGAGACATTTATGGCTACACCTTC. As protein: CASSPRDIYGYTF.

This clone is a singleton in its sample. J is TRBJ2-3 and V is TRBV11-2; D is undetermined. The CDR3 is 15 amino acids. V lost 5 bases to trimming and J lost 0 bases, with 12 bases between them. The germline V gene encodes CDR1 SGHAT and CDR2 FQNNGV. The CDR3 DNA reads TGTGCCAGCAGCCCCTTGGAGTTCAGCACAGATACGCAGTATTTT. It is translated as CASSPLEFSTDTQYF. The full variable domain, in which reference TRBV11-2 and TRBJ2-3 provide the parts outside the CDR3, is EAGVAQSPRYKIIEKRQSVAFWCNPISGHATLYWYQQILGQGPKLLIQFQNNGVVDDSQLPKDRFSAERLKGVDSTLKIQPAKLEDSAVYLCASSPLEFSTDTQYFGPGTRLTVL.

This rearrangement joins TRBV7-9 to TRBJ1-2, with TRBD1 identical over 9 bases. The CDR3 is 15 residues long. Losses at the gene ends were 5 bases for V and 8 bases for J; bases not matched to a gene: 12. Germline assignment: CDR1 SEHNR and CDR2 FQNEAQ (reference sequence). The CDR3 DNA sequence: TGTGCCAGCAGCCCCGGGACAGGGCAGGATGAGGGCTACACCTTC. The encoded protein is CASSPGTGQDEGYTF.